The table lists the clone carrying this T cell receptor beta chain with a count of one. Described treatment: oral pan-JAK inhibitor, 5-10 mg twice daily. Isolation of CD4+ and CD8+ T cells from PBMCs was achieved by sorting. This specimen comes from a study of CD8+ T cells in alopecia areata. Turning to the study itself: The drug, oral tofacitinib, was given to treated patients at 5 to 10 mg twice daily.

Following RNA extraction, reverse transcription yielded cDNA that acted as the sequencing template. Profiling relied on immunoSEQ multiplex PCR, and the TCRdb table lists in-frame clones only, not all of them. This table holds under 200,000 clones, about three fifths found once. This CDR3 region has 18 residues. Per the germline V gene, CDR1 is SGDLS and CDR2 is YYNGEE. V was trimmed by 4 bases and J by 0 bases, leaving 20 bases between them. The clonotype was recovered from a human donor with alopecia areata. The V call is TRBV9, the J call TRBJ1-3; possible D gene TRBD1, 5 bases. Sequenced here: CD4+ T cells sorted from blood, sampled at week 4, from a patient treated with tofacitinib. The CDR3 DNA follows: TGTGCCAGCAGCCCACATCATCCGGGACTTTTCTCTGGAAACACCATATATTTT. Residues: CASSPHHPGLFSGNTIYF.